These 9 T cell receptor beta chains came from one sample sequenced in a study of blood T cells in healthy people across ages. Together with a sample-barcoded 5' primer, a J-beta primer mix was included in a second PCR lasting about 7 to 11 cycles. TCRdb recomputed calls from the 5' RACE reads with MiXCR, one row per CDR3 protein. The table lists 1.8 million or so distinct CDR3 sequences, about 39% of them singletons. Sequencing input: blood. The origin of the receptors is a human donor in good health.

This clonotype has more than one count but fewer than ten. This rearrangement joins TRBV27 to TRBJ1-4; tentative D call: TRBD1 (5 bases). From germline, CDR1 is MNHEY and CDR2 SMNVEV (reference sequence). The CDR3 runs to 13 residues. V was pared by 4 bases and J by 6 bases, with 9 bases between. Here the CDR3 reads CASSWGRDEKLFF. Written as DNA, the CDR3 is TGTGCCAGCAGTTGGGGACGGGATGAAAAACTGTTTTTT.

This chain joins TRBV7-2 and TRBJ1-2; possibly TRBD1 for D (6 bases). This CDR3 is 14 amino acids long. The germline V gene encodes CDR1 SGHTA and CDR2 FQGNSA. Trimming cost V 0 bases and J 6 bases, with 11 bases left between them. In DNA, the CDR3 is TGTGCCAGCAGCTTAGCGGGGGGCGCGGATGGCTACACCTTC. Its protein product is CASSLAGGADGYTF.

This clonotype has a handful of counts. The chain recombines TRBV29-1 with TRBJ2-3; 7 bases are shared with TRBD1. This CDR3 has 11 amino acids. Germline V gene sequence: CDR1 SQVTM, CDR2 ANQGSEA. With 6 bases clipped from V and 14 bases from J, the junction kept 11 bases outside the gene matches. CDR3 region: CSVGLTGKTYF. The CDR3 nucleotides read TGCAGCGTGGGGTTGACAGGGAAGACGTATTTT.

The V call is TRBV6-6, the J call TRBJ2-3, with D perhaps matching TRBD1 or TRBD2 (6 bases each). The CDR3 totals 13 residues. V dropped 9 bases and J dropped 3 bases, with 13 bases sitting between them. Per germline, CDR1 MNHNY and CDR2 SVGAGI (reference sequence). The CDR3: CASEGGRTDTQYF. The CDR3, as DNA: TGTGCCAGTGAAGGGGGGCGGACAGATACGCAGTATTTT.

This clonotype was seen more than once but under ten times. V and J are TRBV7-2 and TRBJ1-1, with 7 bases identical to TRBD1. The CDR3 has 16 residues. V dropped 4 bases and J dropped 5; count of bases not matched to a gene: 13. Germline V gives CDR1 SGHTA, CDR2 FQGNSA. CDR3 sequence (DNA): TGTGCCAGCAGCTCACGACTCGACAGGGTTGGAACTGAAGCTTTCTTT. Amino acids: CASSSRLDRVGTEAFF.

This sequence joins TRBV6-2 or TRBV6-3 and TRBJ2-7; D is unresolved. The length of the CDR3 is 13 residues. Trimming removed 3 bases from V and 3 bases from J, with 9 bases in between. Germline CDR1 and CDR2: MNHEY and SVGEGT. The CDR3 DNA is TGTGCCAGCAGTTATCTACTGAACTACGAGCAGTACTTC. Its translation is CASSYLLNYEQYF.

J is TRBJ2-3 and V is TRBV9; D perhaps matches TRBD2 (7 bases). The V end was cut by 3 bases, the J end by 5 bases, with 16 bases between. CDR1 is SGDLS and CDR2 is YYNGEE in the germline V gene. The CDR3 contains 15 residues. The CDR3 DNA reads as TGTGCCAGCAGCGCCCTAGGGGGGGGAGGAGATACGCAGTATTTT. Translation gives CASSALGGGGDTQYF.

This clonotype occurred once. Here the CDR3 DNA reads TGTGCCAGCAGCGTCGGCGGTGTCAATGAGCAGTTCTTC. It codes for CASSVGGVNEQFF. The chain links TRBV9 to TRBJ2-1; D ambiguous. The germline V gene encodes CDR1 SGDLS and CDR2 YYNGEE. There are 13 residues in the CDR3. V lost 2 bases and J lost 6, with 9 bases in between.

V and J are TRBV4-1 and TRBJ2-7; the D is unclear. The CDR3 runs to 13 residues. Germline V gene sequence: CDR1 MGHRA, CDR2 YSYEKL. V was clipped by 0 bases and J by 0 bases, with 3 bases between them. The CDR3 is CASSQEHSYEQYF. CDR3 DNA sequence: TGCGCCAGCAGCCAAGAACACTCCTACGAGCAGTACTTC.